The source of this T cell receptor (beta chain) is a study of blood T cell repertoires in COVID-19. Study information: Sites across the United States, Italy and Spain contributed samples from acute and convalescent COVID-19. The cDNA or gDNA used as material had been derived from T cells, B-cell-depleted T cells, or PBMCs.

J gave up 6 bases and V 4 bases, and 3 bases lay outside the gene matches. The CDR3 runs to 13 residues. Per germline, CDR1 SQVTM and CDR2 ANQGSEA. The authors' processing: Estimation of nucleated cell counts relied on the amplification of reference gene primers. Only in-frame clones appear in the TCRdb table, and some are missing; sequencing was by immunoSEQ multiplex PCR. The DNA gave D and trimming, while V, J and clone size come from that table. The sample contains tens of thousands of clones, 80% of which appear only once. This sequence joins TRBV29-1 and TRBJ2-1; 10 bases are a match to TRBD1. The TCR sequence derives from a human donor in a cohort sampled during active COVID-19. The sequenced sample consisted of peripheral blood. CDR3 nucleotide sequence: TGCAGCGTTGGGGGACAGGGGTTCAATGAGCAGTTCTTC. This sequence encodes CSVGGQGFNEQFF.